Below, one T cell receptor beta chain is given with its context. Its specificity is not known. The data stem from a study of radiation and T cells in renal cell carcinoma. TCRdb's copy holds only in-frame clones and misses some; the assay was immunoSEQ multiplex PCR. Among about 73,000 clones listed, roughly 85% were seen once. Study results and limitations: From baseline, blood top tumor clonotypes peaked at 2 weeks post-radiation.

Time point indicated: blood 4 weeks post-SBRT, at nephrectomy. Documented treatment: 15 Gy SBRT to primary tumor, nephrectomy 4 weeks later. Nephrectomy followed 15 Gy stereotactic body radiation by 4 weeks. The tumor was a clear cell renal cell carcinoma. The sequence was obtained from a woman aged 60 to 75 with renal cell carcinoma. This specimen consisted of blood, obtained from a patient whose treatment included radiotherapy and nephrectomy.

CDR3 coding DNA: TGTGCCAGTATTGATCGTAGCAGGGGCATGAGGAATTCACCCCTCCACTTT. Translating gives CASIDRSRGMRNSPLHF. The V call is TRBV19, the J call TRBJ1-6, with D perhaps matching TRBD1 (6 bases). Trimming stripped 7 bases from V and 7 bases from J, with 23 bases between. Germline V lookup: CDR1 LNHDA, CDR2 SQIVND (reference sequence). The CDR3 loop spans 17 amino acids. The complete variable domain, with remaining parts taken from reference TRBV19 and TRBJ1-6, reads DGGITQSPKYLFRKEGQNVTLSCEQNLNHDAMYWYRQDPGQGLRLIYYSQIVNDFQKGDIAEGYSVSREKKESFPLTVTSAQKNPTAFYLCASIDRSRGMRNSPLHFGNGTRLTVT.